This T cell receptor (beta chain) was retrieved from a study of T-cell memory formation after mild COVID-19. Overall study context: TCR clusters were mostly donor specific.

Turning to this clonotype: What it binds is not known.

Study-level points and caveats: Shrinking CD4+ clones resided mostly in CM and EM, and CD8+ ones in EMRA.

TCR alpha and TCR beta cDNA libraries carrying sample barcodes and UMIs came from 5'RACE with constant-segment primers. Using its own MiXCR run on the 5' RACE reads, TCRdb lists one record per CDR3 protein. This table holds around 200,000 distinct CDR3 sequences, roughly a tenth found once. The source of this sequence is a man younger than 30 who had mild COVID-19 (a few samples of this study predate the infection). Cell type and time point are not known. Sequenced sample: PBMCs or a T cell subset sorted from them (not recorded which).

The CDR3 bases are TGTGCCAGCAGCTTACGCCCCGCAGGTGGAAACACCATATATTTT. This encodes CASSLRPAGGNTIYF. V usage is TRBV7-2 and J usage is TRBJ1-3, with D uncertain. Deletions cut 2 bases from V and 3 bases from J, with 11 bases between. Germline values: CDR1 SGHTA, CDR2 FQGNSA. The CDR3 covers 15 residues.